Following are 2 T cell receptor beta chains from one sample sequenced in a study of blood T cells in healthy people across ages. A second PCR of 7 to 11 cycles used a sample-barcoded 5' primer and a J-beta primer mix. TCRdb called the 5' RACE reads again in MiXCR, with one record for every CDR3 protein. The table lists nearly 800,000 distinct CDR3 sequences, approximately 53% of them singletons. The sample was blood. Every receptor here comes from a man aged 40-49 years in good health.

This clonotype has just a few counts. This CDR3 reads CAISTPQGQEETQYF. Here the CDR3 DNA reads TGTGCCATCAGTACGCCTCAGGGGCAGGAAGAGACCCAGTACTTC. The V and J genes are TRBV10-3 and TRBJ2-5, with D maybe TRBD1 (6 bases). The ends were cut back, 5 bases at V and 3 bases at J, with 16 bases in the middle. Germline values: CDR1 ENHRY, CDR2 SYGVKD. The CDR3 covers 15 residues.

This chain links TRBV6-6 with TRBJ2-7; 7 bases are a match to TRBD2. CDR3 length: 15 amino acids. Germline V CDR1 and CDR2: MNHNY, SVGAGI (reference sequence). Germline trimming cut 6 bases from V and 0 bases from J; bases unmatched to any gene: 8. The CDR3 DNA sequence: TGTGCCAGCAGCAACCCGGGAGGAAGCTCCTACGAGCAGTACTTC. Its translation is CASSNPGGSSYEQYF.